This T cell receptor (beta chain) was recorded in a study of PD-1 blockade in classical Hodgkin lymphoma. Using immunoSEQ multiplex PCR, the repertoire was profiled, and TCRdb retains in-frame clones only, with some absent. The table has tens of thousands of clones, around nine tenths seen once; the top ten hold around 8.1%. Only one count was recorded for this clone. Its antigen is currently unknown. Time point of the sample: cycle 4 day 1 (C4D1), after less than seven weeks of nivolumab. Each patient relapsed following autologous stem cell transplantation, and prior brentuximab vedotin exposure differed. Complete response, partial response or progressive disease constituted the best responses recorded. Study observations and caveats: Exclusion removed patients who began nivolumab under 1 year after ASCT. CD4+ TCR diversity, unlike CD8+, rose significantly by C4D1.

This receptor was identified in a human donor with classical Hodgkin lymphoma. This specimen consisted of peripheral blood mononuclear cells (PBMCs), obtained before the fourth cycle of nivolumab.

As DNA, the CDR3 is TGTGCCAGCAGCGTGACAGGTAATATCCAAGAGACCCAGTACTTC. Its protein product is CASSVTGNIQETQYF. J is TRBJ2-5 and V is TRBV5-6; the D gene is possibly TRBD1 (6 bases). Looked up from germline, CDR1 is SGHDT and CDR2 is YYEEEE. CDR3 length equals 15 residues. Trimming took 4 bases from V and 1 from J, leaving 14 bases between them.